The rows below give T cell receptor beta chains drawn from one sample of a study of cytomegalovirus exposure and HLA in healthy donors. Sequencing used immunoSEQ multiplex PCR; TCRdb keeps in-frame clones, though not all of them. The data hold approximately 180,000 clones, with about 80% observed a single time. Input material: PBMCs. The receptors derive from a woman in her fifties or sixties in good health and CMV-seropositive. CDR3s include the opening cysteine and the closing phenylalanine or tryptophan. Fields, in order: J gene, clone size, V gene, D gene, CDR3 protein, CDR3 DNA. The D gene is left open where the match is weak. Not all rows give a size; the values are once, few, many and, for expanded clones, a class.

J: TRBJ1-2
size: NA
V: TRBV5-1
D: NA
CDR3: CASSLAGRGLNYGYTF
DNA: TGCGCCAGCAGCTTGGCCGGGAGGGGTTTAAACTATGGCTACACCTTC

J: TRBJ1-2
size: NA
V: TRBV2
D: TRBD1
CDR3: CASREDTGDGYTF
DNA: TGTGCCAGCAGAGAAGATACAGGGGACGGCTACACCTTC

J: TRBJ2-2
size: NA
V: TRBV7-3
D: TRBD2
CDR3: CASSPSGKGAGELFF
DNA: TGTGCCAGCAGCCCTAGCGGGAAGGGGGCCGGGGAGCTGTTTTTT

J: TRBJ2-7
size: NA
V: TRBV7-7
D: TRBD1
CDR3: CASSPGTGDEQYF
DNA: TGTGCCAGCAGCCCCGGGACAGGGGACGAGCAGTACTTC

J: TRBJ2-1
size: few
V: TRBV7-9
D: NA
CDR3: CASSLVSGEQFF
DNA: TGTGCCAGCAGCTTAGTATCCGGTGAGCAGTTCTTC

J: TRBJ2-2
size: NA
V: TRBV5-1
D: NA
CDR3: CASARTHQNTGELFF
DNA: TGCGCCAGCGCTAGGACACACCAGAACACCGGGGAGCTGTTTTTT

J: TRBJ2-2
size: NA
V: TRBV5-6
D: TRBD2
CDR3: CASSVASGDIGELFF
DNA: TGTGCCAGCAGCGTCGCTAGCGGGGATATCGGGGAGCTGTTTTTT

J: TRBJ2-3
size: NA
V: TRBV9
D: TRBD1
CDR3: CASSAGTTGGDTDTQYF
DNA: TGTGCCAGCAGCGCGGGGACGACAGGGGGTGACACAGATACGCAGTATTTT

J: TRBJ2-3
size: few
V: TRBV30
D: NA
CDR3: CAWSVGGAADTQYF
DNA: TGTGCCTGGAGTGTAGGAGGGGCGGCAGATACGCAGTATTTT

J: TRBJ2-5
size: NA
V: TRBV28
D: NA
CDR3: CASSQPKDSGGETQYF
DNA: TGTGCCAGCAGTCAACCAAAGGACAGTGGCGGGGAGACCCAGTACTTC

J: TRBJ1-3
size: once
V: TRBV5-5
D: NA
CDR3: CASSSMGVYGNTIYF
DNA: TGTGCCAGCAGCAGCATGGGCGTTTATGGAAACACCATATATTTT

J: TRBJ2-7
size: NA
V: TRBV4-2
D: NA
CDR3: CASSPGTPFSYEQYF
DNA: TGTGCCAGCAGCCCCGGGACACCTTTCTCCTACGAGCAGTACTTC

J: TRBJ2-7
size: few
V: TRBV7-2
D: TRBD1
CDR3: CASSKADRVNLYEQYF
DNA: TGTGCCAGCAGCAAAGCGGACAGGGTGAACCTTTACGAGCAGTACTTC

J: TRBJ1-1
size: NA
V: TRBV11-3
D: NA
CDR3: CASSSIQVRGTEAFF
DNA: TGTGCCAGCAGCTCGATACAGGTTAGAGGCACTGAAGCTTTCTTT

J: TRBJ2-7
size: NA
V: TRBV27
D: TRBD1
CDR3: CASSFRGQGAYEQYF
DNA: TGTGCCAGCAGTTTTCGGGGACAGGGGGCCTACGAGCAGTACTTC

J: TRBJ2-2
size: NA
V: TRBV7-3
D: TRBD2
CDR3: CASSLAGGRDTGELFF
DNA: TGTGCCAGCAGCTTGGCGGGGGGGCGGGACACCGGGGAGCTGTTTTTT

J: TRBJ2-7
size: NA
V: TRBV27
D: NA
CDR3: CASSLMRSYEQYF
DNA: TGTGCCAGCAGTTTAATGCGGTCCTACGAGCAGTACTTC

J: TRBJ2-5
size: NA
V: TRBV28
D: NA
CDR3: CASSLYRPDQETQYF
DNA: TGTGCCAGCAGTTTATATCGCCCGGACCAAGAGACCCAGTACTTC

J: TRBJ1-2
size: NA
V: TRBV6-5
D: NA
CDR3: CASRREKGGYTF
DNA: TGTGCCAGCAGGAGGGAAAAGGGTGGCTACACCTTC

J: TRBJ2-7
size: NA
V: TRBV6-1
D: TRBD2
CDR3: CASSASGSSSYEQYF
DNA: TGTGCCAGCAGTGCTAGCGGGAGCAGTTCCTACGAGCAGTACTTC

J: TRBJ2-3
size: NA
V: TRBV28
D: TRBD1
CDR3: CASSFQQGSQYF
DNA: TGTGCCAGCAGTTTTCAACAGGGGTCGCAGTATTTT

J: TRBJ1-5
size: NA
V: TRBV28
D: TRBD1
CDR3: CASSSAGTGNQPQHF
DNA: TGTGCCAGCAGTTCCGCCGGGACAGGCAATCAGCCCCAGCATTTT

J: TRBJ2-3
size: few
V: TRBV6-6
D: NA
CDR3: CASSYRRGHTDTQYF
DNA: TGTGCCAGCAGTTACAGGCGGGGGCACACAGATACGCAGTATTTT

J: TRBJ2-7
size: once
V: TRBV21-1
D: NA
CDR3: CARRDRGPVEQYF
DNA: TGTGCCAGAAGGGACAGGGGCCCCGTGGAGCAGTACTTC

J: TRBJ2-3
size: NA
V: TRBV6-5
D: TRBD1
CDR3: CASSSPGGVSTDTQYF
DNA: TGTGCCAGCAGTTCCCCAGGGGGAGTGAGCACAGATACGCAGTATTTT

J: TRBJ2-1
size: NA
V: TRBV6-6
D: TRBD2
CDR3: CASSYVPSGGEQFF
DNA: TGTGCCAGCAGTTACGTCCCTAGCGGTGGTGAGCAGTTCTTC

J: TRBJ1-1
size: NA
V: TRBV28
D: TRBD1
CDR3: CASSSGQGNTEAFF
DNA: TGTGCCAGCAGTTCCGGACAGGGGAACACTGAAGCTTTCTTT

J: TRBJ1-4
size: NA
V: TRBV19
D: TRBD1
CDR3: CASSNRGSNEKLFF
DNA: TGTGCCAGTAGTAACAGGGGTTCTAATGAAAAACTGTTTTTT

J: TRBJ2-4
size: once
V: TRBV5-1
D: TRBD1
CDR3: CASSLGQGNIQYF
DNA: TGCGCCAGCAGCCTCGGACAGGGCAACATTCAGTACTTC

J: TRBJ1-2
size: once
V: TRBV27
D: TRBD1
CDR3: CASSLSGQYGYTF
DNA: TGTGCCAGCAGTTTATCGGGACAGTATGGCTACACCTTC

J: TRBJ2-3
size: NA
V: TRBV19
D: TRBD1
CDR3: CASSTGTASTDTQYF
DNA: TGTGCCAGTAGTACCGGGACAGCCAGCACAGATACGCAGTATTTT

J: TRBJ1-2
size: NA
V: TRBV30
D: NA
CDR3: CAWSGQDVYGYTF
DNA: TGTGCCTGGAGTGGACAGGACGTCTATGGCTACACCTTC

J: TRBJ1-5
size: few
V: TRBV19
D: NA
CDR3: CASSIDGQWNQPQHF
DNA: TGTGCCAGTAGTATAGACGGACAGTGGAATCAGCCCCAGCATTTT